The clone carrying this T cell receptor beta chain has only a few counts. Its antigen is unknown. Germline is not matched at one junction end, which may reflect a read error. TCRdb analysed the reads with MiXCR anew, one entry per CDR3 protein. This table has approximately 1,000,000 distinct CDR3 sequences, roughly 31% appearing once. The data originate from a study of T cell repertoires in cytomegalovirus infection. Sample: cultured CD8+ T cells from PBMCs, taken from culture after CMV antigen stimulation. The sequence was collected from a human donor in good health (CMV status not recorded). Some clones in this sample may be carry-over from other donors' samples.

The CDR3 here is CASSQGVGQFF. The DNA of the CDR3 is TGTGCCAGCAGCCAAGGGGTTGGGCAGTTCTTC. This sequence joins TRBV4-1 and TRBJ2-1, with D maybe TRBD1 (5 bases). CDR3 length: 11 residues. Germline assignment: CDR1 MGHRA and CDR2 YSYEKL.